Below, 27 T cell receptor beta chains from the same sample are listed, as sequenced in a study of T cell repertoires in cytomegalovirus infection. These TCRs' antigens remain unknown. MiXCR was run by TCRdb on the reads, yielding one entry per CDR3 protein. The sample yields about half a million distinct CDR3 sequences, roughly a third seen once. Sequences were derived from cultured PBMCs, sampled from culture after CMV antigen stimulation. The source of these receptors is a human donor in good health (CMV status not recorded). Some clones in this sample may be carry-over from other donors' samples.

CDR3 in amino acids: CASSQEGLVGYTF. CDR3 coding DNA: TGCGCCAGCAGCCAAGAGGGGCTGGTTGGCTACACCTTC. V is TRBV4-3 and J is TRBJ1-2, with D perhaps TRBD1 (5 bases). Looked up from germline, CDR1 is LGHNA and CDR2 is YSLEER. This CDR3 is 13 amino acids long. The V and J ends lost 0 bases and 7 bases respectively, with 9 bases between them.

The chain uses TRBV20-1 and TRBJ2-3; D gene unclear. Germline V lookup: CDR1 DFQATT, CDR2 SNEGSKA (reference sequence). V was trimmed by 0 bases and J by 0 bases, leaving 10 bases between them. The CDR3 is 15 amino acids. CDR3 in amino acids: CSARDIERSTDTQYF. The CDR3 DNA follows: TGCAGTGCTAGAGATATCGAGCGAAGCACAGATACGCAGTATTTT.

In its sample, this clonotype was seen many times. This chain connects TRBV7-2 to TRBJ2-3, with TRBD2 matching over 8 bases. This CDR3 contains 16 residues. Looked up from germline, CDR1 is SGHTA and CDR2 is FQGNSA. The V segment lost 1 base and the J segment 0 bases; nucleotides outside the gene matches: 3. The CDR3 coding sequence is TGTGCCAGCAGCTTAGGGCCTAGCGGGAGCACAGATACGCAGTATTTT. It specifies CASSLGPSGSTDTQYF.

This clonotype has a handful of counts. V is TRBV12-5 and J is TRBJ2-1; D call uncertain. This CDR3 contains 14 residues. Germline V gene sequence: CDR1 LGHNT, CDR2 FRNRAP. Trimming pared 5 bases from V and 9 bases from J, leaving 17 bases between. The CDR3: CASGARTDTGEQFF. In DNA form, the CDR3 reads TGTGCTAGTGGTGCTAGGACCGATACGGGTGAGCAGTTCTTC.

V gene TRBV4-1 combines with J gene TRBJ2-3; D possibly corresponds to TRBD2 (5 bases). This CDR3 has 15 amino acids. Germline V gene data show CDR1 as MGHRA and CDR2 as YSYEKL. Trimming removed 6 bases at V and 4 bases at J, with 17 bases between. The CDR3 loop reads CASSTRHEGADTQYF. CDR3 sequence (DNA): TGCGCCAGCAGTACTAGGCATGAGGGCGCAGATACGCAGTATTTT.

This clonotype was found many times. J is TRBJ1-1 and V is TRBV12-5; D is ambiguous. The CDR3 sequence is 14 residues long. Trimming shortened V by 1 base and J by 3 bases, and 9 bases separated the two germline ends. Germline V gene data show CDR1 as LGHNT and CDR2 as FRNRAP. The CDR3 sequence: CASGLGGWDTEAFF. The CDR3 region has the DNA TGTGCTAGTGGTTTGGGCGGATGGGACACTGAAGCTTTCTTT. Filled out from reference TRBV12-5 and TRBJ1-1, the complete variable domain reads DARVTQTPRHKVTEMGQEVTMRCQPILGHNTVFWYRQTMMQGLELLAYFRNRAPLDDSGMPKDRFSAEMPDATLATLKIQPSEPRDSAVYFCASGLGGWDTEAFFGQGTRLTVV.

This clonotype was observed many times. V and J are TRBV10-3 and TRBJ1-5; TRBD1 matches at 8 bases. The CDR3 covers 16 residues. Germline values: CDR1 ENHRY, CDR2 SYGVKD. The V segment lost 0 bases and the J segment 7 bases; nucleotides outside the gene matches: 8. CDR3 protein: CAISESQDRAGQPQHF. CDR3 DNA: TGTGCCATCAGTGAGTCTCAGGACAGGGCTGGGCAGCCCCAGCATTTT.

This clonotype was seen more than once but under ten times. This chain connects TRBV15 to TRBJ2-5, with TRBD2 identical over 11 bases. The germline gives CDR1 LNHNV, CDR2 YYDKDF (reference sequence). J lost 5 bases, V lost 3 bases, and 5 bases had no gene match. CDR3 size: 15 residues. CDR3 sequence: CATSSTSGSGETQYF. In DNA form, the CDR3 reads TGTGCCACCAGCAGTACTAGCGGGAGTGGGGAGACCCAGTACTTC.

This clonotype was detected a few times. This sequence joins TRBV7-2 and TRBJ2-3; D unresolved. V lost 5 bases, J lost 14 bases, and 11 bases lay in between. The germline gives CDR1 SGHTA, CDR2 FQGNSA. This CDR3 has 10 residues. In DNA, the CDR3 is TGTGCCAGCAGCGGACGGCACTGGTATTTT. It codes for CASSGRHWYF. Drawing the rest from reference TRBV7-2 and TRBJ2-3, the complete variable domain is GAGVSQSPSNKVTEKGKDVELRCDPISGHTALYWYRQSLGQGLEFLIYFQGNSAPDKSGLPSDRFSAERTGGSVSTLTIQRTQQEDSAVYLCASSGRHWYFGPGTRLTVL.

The J gene is TRBJ2-1, the V gene TRBV20-1; TRBD2 aligns across 7 bases. Germline loops: CDR1 DFQATT, CDR2 SNEGSKA (reference sequence). Losses at the gene ends were 0 bases for V and 6 bases for J; bases not matched to a gene: 8. This CDR3 is built from 15 residues. CDR3 DNA: TGCAGTGCTAGAGATGGCGGGAGTGAGAGCAATGAGCAGTTCTTC. It yields the protein CSARDGGSESNEQFF.

V is TRBV7-6 and J is TRBJ2-7; the D is unclear. Trimming took 5 bases from V and 6 from J, leaving 14 bases between them. CDR3 length: 13 amino acids. The germline V gene encodes CDR1 SGHVS and CDR2 FNYEAQ. The chain's CDR3 is CASSETVWGEQYV. In DNA, the CDR3 is TGTGCCAGCAGCGAAACGGTTTGGGGCGAGCAGTACGTC.

V is TRBV6-5 and J is TRBJ2-3, with D perhaps TRBD2 (6 bases). Germline V CDR1 and CDR2: MNHEY, SVGAGI. The V and J ends lost 2 bases and 4 bases respectively, with 13 bases between them. This CDR3 has 15 amino acids. DNA for the CDR3: TGTGCCAGCAGTTACGGCGGTGGAGGGGCAGATACGCAGTATTTT. Translated, it gives CASSYGGGGADTQYF.

This clonotype was recorded at least ten times. The chain joins TRBV7-8 to TRBJ2-7; 12 bases map to TRBD2. The J segment lost 3 bases and the V segment lost 1 base, leaving 4 bases of the junction unmatched. Looked up from germline, CDR1 is SGHVS and CDR2 is FQNEAQ. The CDR3 length is 16 residues. This CDR3 is CASSLGLLAGGYEQYV. DNA of the CDR3: TGTGCCAGCAGCTTAGGTCTACTAGCGGGAGGCTACGAGCAGTACGTC.

This clonotype was seen only once. CDR3 in amino acids: CASSVTGTGGEYGYTF. The CDR3 nucleotides read TGCGCCAGCAGCGTCACCGGGACAGGGGGCGAATATGGCTACACCTTC. The V call is TRBV5-1, the J call TRBJ1-2; TRBD1 agrees at 12 bases. V was pared by 4 bases and J by 5 bases, with 9 bases of the junction left unmatched. Per germline, CDR1 SGHRS and CDR2 YFSETQ. This CDR3 is built from 16 residues.

The sample holds one count of this clonotype. The chain has TRBV19 and TRBJ2-1; 11 bases line up with TRBD2. The V segment lost 7 bases and the J segment 4 bases; nucleotides outside the gene matches: 6. CDR1 and CDR2 from the germline V gene are LNHDA and SQIVND (reference sequence). CDR3 length: 15 amino acids. The CDR3 DNA sequence: TGTGCCAGTAAGATACTAGCGGGAGAGTACAATGAGCAGTTCTTC. It specifies CASKILAGEYNEQFF.

This clonotype appeared many times. V usage is TRBV7-2 and J usage is TRBJ2-1; D may be TRBD2 (6 bases). In germline, CDR1 is SGHTA, CDR2 FQGNSA. This CDR3 region has 15 residues. V lost 5 bases and J lost 6, with 17 bases in between. DNA for the CDR3: TGTGCCAGCAGCCCGGGACTGGGCGCGGCCAATGAGCAGTTCTTC. Translated, it gives CASSPGLGAANEQFF.

The rearrangement uses TRBV7-8 and TRBJ2-1; maybe TRBD2 (6 bases). V was shortened by 4 bases and J by 4 bases, with 14 bases between the two germline ends. CDR3 size: 15 residues. CDR1 SGHVS and CDR2 FQNEAQ come from the germline V gene. CDR3 residues: CASSSRPSGYNEQFF. The CDR3, as DNA: TGTGCCAGCAGCTCCCGCCCCAGCGGGTACAATGAGCAGTTCTTC.

The genes are TRBV28 and TRBJ2-1; 8 nucleotides line up with TRBD2. CDR3 length equals 16 residues. Germline CDR1 and CDR2: MDHEN and SYDVKM. The J segment lost 7 bases and the V segment lost 5 bases, leaving 13 bases of the junction unmatched. The CDR3: CASSPYSGKPGNEQFF. CDR3 DNA: TGTGCCAGCAGTCCCTATAGCGGGAAGCCCGGTAATGAGCAGTTCTTC.

This chain connects TRBV29-1 to TRBJ2-7; possibly TRBD1 for D (5 bases). This CDR3 spans 13 amino acids. CDR1 and CDR2 from the germline V gene are SQVTM and ANQGSEA. V was clipped by 1 base and J by 7 bases, with 14 bases between them. CDR3 sequence (DNA): TGCAGCGTTGAAGGGGGCAGTTTTGGAGAGCAGTACTTC. Translating gives CSVEGGSFGEQYF.

This clonotype was seen only a few times. This chain joins TRBV7-2 and TRBJ1-3; no clear D. The V gene's germline CDR1 is SGHTA and CDR2 FQGNSA. The CDR3 is 12 residues long. Deletions cut 8 bases from V and 2 bases from J, with 7 bases between. Here the CDR3 reads CASAYAGNTIYF. DNA for the CDR3: TGTGCCAGCGCCTATGCTGGAAACACCATATATTTT.

This chain uses TRBV20-1 with TRBJ2-7, with 12 bases that match TRBD2. There are 14 residues in the CDR3. CDR1 and CDR2 from the germline V gene are DFQATT and SNEGSKA (reference sequence). Trimming took 6 bases from V and 7 from J; bases not matched to a gene: 10. The CDR3 DNA is TGCAGTGCACAGCGACTAGCGGGAGCAAGTGAGCAGTACTTC. Translating gives CSAQRLAGASEQYF.

The chain combines TRBV20-1 with TRBJ2-7; TRBD1 matches at 10 bases. The CDR3 extends over 14 amino acids. The germline V gene has CDR1 DFQATT and CDR2 SNEGSKA (reference sequence). The trim removed 5 bases at V and 0 bases at J, leaving 4 bases unmatched. The CDR3 DNA sequence: TGCAGTGCTCGACGGGACAGGGGCTCCTACGAGCAGTACGTC. Protein product: CSARRDRGSYEQYV.

This clonotype has a handful of counts. The chain uses TRBV4-3 and TRBJ2-2, with D perhaps matching TRBD2 (5 bases). V lost 1 base and J lost 3, with 12 bases in between. The CDR3 runs to 16 residues. Looked up from germline, CDR1 is LGHNA and CDR2 is YSLEER. The CDR3 reads CASSQGGRGYTGELFF. CDR3 nucleotide sequence: TGCGCCAGCAGCCAAGGAGGACGGGGTTACACCGGGGAGCTGTTTTTT.

The chain couples TRBV28 to TRBJ1-1; D perhaps matches TRBD1 (5 bases). Germline assignment: CDR1 MDHEN and CDR2 SYDVKM. This CDR3 spans 12 amino acids. V was pared by 11 bases and J by 0 bases, with 10 bases between. In nucleotides, the CDR3 is TGTGCCGGGGGGGAAATGAACACTGAAGCTTTCTTT. This codes for CAGGEMNTEAFF.

The chain is built from TRBV25-1 and TRBJ2-7; TRBD1 aligns across 10 bases. This CDR3 has 14 residues. Looked up from germline, CDR1 is MGHDK and CDR2 is SYGVNS. With V trimmed by 1 base and J by 6 bases, 3 bases remained unmatched. The CDR3 loop is CASSEWGQGTEQYV. In DNA form, the CDR3 reads TGTGCCAGCAGTGAATGGGGACAGGGGACCGAGCAGTACGTC.

This clonotype was found many times. This chain joins TRBV7-8 and TRBJ1-1; D is uncertain. The germline V gene encodes CDR1 SGHVS and CDR2 FQNEAQ. The CDR3 covers 15 residues. Between the trimmed V and J ends, which lost 5 bases and 1 base, there was a span of 14 bases. The CDR3 reads CASSGRSGQNTEAFF. CDR3 coding DNA: TGTGCCAGCAGCGGGAGATCGGGCCAGAACACTGAAGCTTTCTTT.

V and J are TRBV6-6 and TRBJ1-3; D may be TRBD1 (6 bases). Trimming cost V 6 bases and J 0 bases, with 15 bases left between them. The CDR3 length is 16 residues. Germline V gives CDR1 MNHNY, CDR2 SVGAGI (reference sequence). In DNA form, the CDR3 reads TGTGCCAGCAGGGGAGTTGGGGGCCTCTCTGGAAACACCATATATTTT. It translates to CASRGVGGLSGNTIYF.